This T cell receptor (beta chain) was captured in a study of spatial heterogeneity in lung cancer. The time point denotes: sample taken at primary tumor resection. Unsorted whole RNA from tumor, nontumor lung or frozen PBMC underwent sequencing. The CDR3 has 15 amino acids. Trimming left V 3 bases short and J 2 bases short, with 13 bases between. Germline loops: CDR1 SGDLS, CDR2 YYNGEE. MiXCR, applied by TCRdb to the 5' RACE reads, yields one record per CDR3 protein. The sample holds approximately 90,000 distinct CDR3 sequences, roughly 8.7% seen once. This clonotype was detected only a few times. Sequences were derived from PBMCs, sampled at surgery. This sequence originates from a male donor with early-stage non-small cell lung cancer. This chain uses TRBV9 with TRBJ2-3; TRBD1 or TRBD2 may be the D gene (5 bases each). The CDR3 DNA reads TGTGCCAGCAGCGCCAAAGGGACCCTCACAGATACGCAGTATTTT. It is translated as CASSAKGTLTDTQYF. The full variable domain, its missing parts supplied by reference TRBV9 and TRBJ2-3, is DSGVTQTPKHLITATGQRVTLRCSPRSGDLSVYWYQQSLDQGLQFLIQYYNGEERAKGNILERFSAQQFPDLHSELNLSSLELGDSALYFCASSAKGTLTDTQYFGPGTRLTVL.